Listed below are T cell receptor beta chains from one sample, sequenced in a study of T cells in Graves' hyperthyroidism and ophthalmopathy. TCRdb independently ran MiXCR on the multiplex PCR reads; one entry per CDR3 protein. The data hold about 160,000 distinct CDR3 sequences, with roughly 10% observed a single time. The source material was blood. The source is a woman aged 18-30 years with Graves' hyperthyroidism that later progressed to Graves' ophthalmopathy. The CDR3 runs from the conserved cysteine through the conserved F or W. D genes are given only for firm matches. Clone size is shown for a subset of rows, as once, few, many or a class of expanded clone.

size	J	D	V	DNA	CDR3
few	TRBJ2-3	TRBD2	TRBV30	TGTGCCGGAGGACTAGCGGGCACAGATACGCAGTATTTT	CAGGLAGTDTQYF
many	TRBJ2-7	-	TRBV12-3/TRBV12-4	TGTGCCAGCAGCGGGACCTTATACGAGCAGTACTTC	CASSGTLYEQYF
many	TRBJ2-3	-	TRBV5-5	TGTGCCAGCAGCCCGTTTGTTAGGACTAGCACAGATACGCAGTATTTT	CASSPFVRTSTDTQYF
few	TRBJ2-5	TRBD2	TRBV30	TGTGCCTGGAGACTAGCGGGACAAGAGACCCAGTACTTC	CAWRLAGQETQYF
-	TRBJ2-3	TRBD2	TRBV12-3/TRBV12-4	TGTGCCAGCAGGCTAAGCGGGGGGGTAACAGATACGCAGTATTTT	CASRLSGGVTDTQYF
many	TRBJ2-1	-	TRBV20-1	TGCAGTGCTCCGGAGCCAGGGTTGGGCGAGCAGTTCTTC	CSAPEPGLGEQFF
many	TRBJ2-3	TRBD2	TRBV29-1	TGCAGCGTTTACGTTGTGACTAGCGGGAGGGTTGCAGATACGCAGTATTTT	CSVYVVTSGRVADTQYF
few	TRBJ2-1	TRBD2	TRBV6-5	TGTGCCAGCAGTTACTCGTACGGGAGGCAAATCAATGAGCAGTTCTTC	CASSYSYGRQINEQFF
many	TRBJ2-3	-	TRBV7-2	TGTGCCAGCAGCAAAGACGCGGGGGCTTCCCTCCGAGGTACGCAGTATTTT	CASSKDAGASLRGTQYF
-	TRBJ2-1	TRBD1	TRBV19	TGTGCCAGTAGGGGGACAGGGCTCATGAATGAGCAGTTCTTC	CASRGTGLMNEQFF
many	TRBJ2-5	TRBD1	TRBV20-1	TGCAGCTCCATCTACAGGGGGGAGACCCAGTACTTC	CSSIYRGETQYF
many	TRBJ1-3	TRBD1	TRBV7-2	TGTGCCAGCAGGCGAGACAGGGGTATTGGAAACACCATATATTTT	CASRRDRGIGNTIYF
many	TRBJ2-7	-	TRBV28	TGTGCCAGCAGTTTATGGTTAGGGGGGAGCTCCTACGAGCAGTACTTC	CASSLWLGGSSYEQYF
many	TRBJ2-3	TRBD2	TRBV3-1	TGTGCCAGCAGCCTGGGACTAGCGGGGGACAAGGTGGGGGATACGCAGTATTTT	CASSLGLAGDKVGDTQYF
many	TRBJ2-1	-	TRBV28	TGTGCCAGCGGTAGGTGGGCCTACAATGAGCAGTTCTTC	CASGRWAYNEQFF
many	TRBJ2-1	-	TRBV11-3	TGTGCCAGCAGCTTAGGGAGATTTAATGAGCAGTTCTTC	CASSLGRFNEQFF
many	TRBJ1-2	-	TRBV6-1	TGTGCCAGCAGTGAAGTCAAGAAGCCAGATGGCTACACCTTC	CASSEVKKPDGYTF
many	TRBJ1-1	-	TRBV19	TGTGCCAGTAGTATAGATCCGACCCAGACTGAAGCTTTCTTT	CASSIDPTQTEAFF
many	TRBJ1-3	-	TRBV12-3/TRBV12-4	TGTGCCAGCAGTTTTTCGGCAATCTCTGGAAACACCATATATTTT	CASSFSAISGNTIYF
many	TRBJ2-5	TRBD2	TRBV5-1	TGCGCCAGCAGCTTGGAGCCTAGCGGGATACGCCAAGAGACCCAGTACTTC	CASSLEPSGIRQETQYF
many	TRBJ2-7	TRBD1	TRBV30	TGTGCCTGGAGTGTGGCGACAGGGGGCTACGAGCAGTACTTC	CAWSVATGGYEQYF
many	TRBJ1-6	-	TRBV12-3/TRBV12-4	TGTGCCAGCAGTTCAGCAGGACACCTGAAGTCCAACTCCTATAATTCACCCCTCCACTTT	CASSSAGHLKSNSYNSPLHF
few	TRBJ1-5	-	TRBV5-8	TGTGCCAGCAGCTTGAGGAATCAGCCCCAGCATTTT	CASSLRNQPQHF
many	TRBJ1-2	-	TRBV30	TGTGCCTGGAGTGAAGTCGATGGTGGCTACACCTTC	CAWSEVDGGYTF
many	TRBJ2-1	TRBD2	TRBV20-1	TGCAGTGCTGTGTTAGCGGGAGTTCGAAATGAGCAGTTCTTC	CSAVLAGVRNEQFF
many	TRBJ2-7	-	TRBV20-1	TGCAGTGTTCTCAGGGGGGAAACCTACGAGCAGTACTTC	CSVLRGETYEQYF
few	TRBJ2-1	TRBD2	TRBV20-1	TGCAGTGCTAGAGATTTAATAGCGGGGGGATCAGACTACAATGAGCAGTTCTTC	CSARDLIAGGSDYNEQFF
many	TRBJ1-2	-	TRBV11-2	TGTGCCAGCAGCTTACAGGGGCGCCTCTATGGCTACACCTTC	CASSLQGRLYGYTF
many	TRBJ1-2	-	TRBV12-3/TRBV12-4	TGTGCCAGCAGCCGATACCTTAACTATGGCTACACCTTC	CASSRYLNYGYTF
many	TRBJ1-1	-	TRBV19	TGTGCCAGTAGAACGACAGACAACACTGAAGCTTTCTTT	CASRTTDNTEAFF
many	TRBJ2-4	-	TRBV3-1	TGTGCCAGCAGCCAAGGGGAATGGGCCAAAAACATTCAGTACTTC	CASSQGEWAKNIQYF
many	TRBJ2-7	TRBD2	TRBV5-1	TGCGCCAGCAGCTACGTGACTAGCGGGAGCCTCTCCTACGAGCAGTACTTC	CASSYVTSGSLSYEQYF
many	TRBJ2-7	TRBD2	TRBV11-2	TGTGCCAGCAGCTTATATCTAGCGGGTGGGGGCGAGCAGTACTTC	CASSLYLAGGGEQYF
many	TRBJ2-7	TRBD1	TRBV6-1	TGTGCCAGCAGTTTTTCCTCGGACAGGGGAACCTACGAGCAGTACTTC	CASSFSSDRGTYEQYF
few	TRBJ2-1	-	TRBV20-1	TGCAGTGCTGACCAATACAATGAGCAGTTCTTC	CSADQYNEQFF
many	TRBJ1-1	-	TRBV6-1	TGTGCCAGCAGATCGGGGGGCTCCCGGAACACTGAAGCTTTCTTT	CASRSGGSRNTEAFF
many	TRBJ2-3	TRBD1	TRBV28	TGTGCCAGCAGTCAAGACAGGGGCCCAGGGGATACGCAGTATTTT	CASSQDRGPGDTQYF
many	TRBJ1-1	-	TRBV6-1	TGTGCCAGCAGTTCCAGGACCTTAATGAACACTGAAGCTTTCTTT	CASSSRTLMNTEAFF
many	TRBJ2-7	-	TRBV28	TGTGCCAGCACCCCCCCAGGTCTCCACGAGCAGTACTTC	CASTPPGLHEQYF
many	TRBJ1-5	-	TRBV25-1	TGTGCCAGCAGTCCTGGTGGTCCAAATCAGCCCCAGCATTTT	CASSPGGPNQPQHF
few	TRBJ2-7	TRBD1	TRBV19	TGTGCCAGTAGTGTCTCCGGGACAGGGATTTACGAGCAGTACTTC	CASSVSGTGIYEQYF
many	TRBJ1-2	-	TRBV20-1	TGCAGTGCTAGCCCGGAGGGCTGGGGCTATGGCTACACCTTC	CSASPEGWGYGYTF
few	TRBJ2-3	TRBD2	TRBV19	TGTGCCAGTAGTATACTAGCGGAGACCCCAGATACGCAGTATTTT	CASSILAETPDTQYF
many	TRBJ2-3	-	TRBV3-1	TGTGCCAGCAGCCAAGACCTAGTATCAGATACGCAGTATTTT	CASSQDLVSDTQYF
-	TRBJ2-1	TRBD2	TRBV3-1	TGTGCCAGCAGGGACGGGGGGGCCAATGAGCAGTTCTTC	CASRDGGANEQFF
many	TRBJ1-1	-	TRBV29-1	TGCAGCGTTGGAGGGGGGCAGGGCTTCACTGAAGCTTTCTTT	CSVGGGQGFTEAFF
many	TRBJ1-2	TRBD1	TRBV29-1	TGCAGCGTTGTCTTATCAACAGGGGCATTCAGGAACAATGGCTACACCTTC	CSVVLSTGAFRNNGYTF
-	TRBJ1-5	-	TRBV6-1	TGTGCCAGCAGTGAATTCGGTAGAACCAATCAGCCCCAGCATTTT	CASSEFGRTNQPQHF
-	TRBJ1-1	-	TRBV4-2	TGTGCCAGCAACCAAGATCACGGAGTCATGAACACTGAAGCTTTCTTT	CASNQDHGVMNTEAFF
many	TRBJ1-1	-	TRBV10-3	TGTGCCATCACTCCCAGGGGAGGCACTGAAGCTTTCTTT	CAITPRGGTEAFF
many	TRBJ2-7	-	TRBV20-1	TGCAGTGCTAGAAGGCCAGGCTCATACGAGCAGTACTTC	CSARRPGSYEQYF